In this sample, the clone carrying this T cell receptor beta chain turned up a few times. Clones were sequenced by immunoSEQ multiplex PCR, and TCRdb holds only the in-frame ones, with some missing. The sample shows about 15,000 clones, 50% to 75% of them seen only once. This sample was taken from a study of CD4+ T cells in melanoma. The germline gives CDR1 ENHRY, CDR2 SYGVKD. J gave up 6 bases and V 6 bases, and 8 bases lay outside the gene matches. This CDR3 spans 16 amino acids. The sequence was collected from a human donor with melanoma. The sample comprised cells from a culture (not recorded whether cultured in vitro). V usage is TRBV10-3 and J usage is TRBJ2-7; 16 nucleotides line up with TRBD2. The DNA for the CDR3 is TGTGCCATCAGCGCCGGGACTAGCGGGGGGGCCGGCGAGCAGTACTTC. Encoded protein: CAISAGTSGGAGEQYF.